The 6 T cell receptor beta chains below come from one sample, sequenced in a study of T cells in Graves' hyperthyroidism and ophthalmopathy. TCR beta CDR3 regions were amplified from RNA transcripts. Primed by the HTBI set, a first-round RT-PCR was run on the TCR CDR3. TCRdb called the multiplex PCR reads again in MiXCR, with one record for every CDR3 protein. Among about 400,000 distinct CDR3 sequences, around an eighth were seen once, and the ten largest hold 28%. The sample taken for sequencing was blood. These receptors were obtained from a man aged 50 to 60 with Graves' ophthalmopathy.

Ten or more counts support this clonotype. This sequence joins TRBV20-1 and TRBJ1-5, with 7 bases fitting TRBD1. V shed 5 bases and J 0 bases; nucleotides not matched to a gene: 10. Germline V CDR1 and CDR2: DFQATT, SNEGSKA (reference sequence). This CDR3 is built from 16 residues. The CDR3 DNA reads TGCAGTGCTGGGGGCGGACAGGTTCTTAGCAATCAGCCCCAGCATTTT. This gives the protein CSAGGGQVLSNQPQHF.

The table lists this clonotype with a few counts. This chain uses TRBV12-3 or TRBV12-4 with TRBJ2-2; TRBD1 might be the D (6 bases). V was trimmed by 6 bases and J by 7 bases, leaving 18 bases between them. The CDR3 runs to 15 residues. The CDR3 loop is CASSLHRVFIGELFF. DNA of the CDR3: TGTGCCAGCAGCCTACACAGGGTATTCATCGGGGAGCTGTTTTTT.

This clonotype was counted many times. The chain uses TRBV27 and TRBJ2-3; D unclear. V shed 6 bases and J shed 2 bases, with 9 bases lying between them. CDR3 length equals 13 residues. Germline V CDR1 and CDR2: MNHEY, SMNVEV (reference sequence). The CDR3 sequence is CASSPTYTDTQYF. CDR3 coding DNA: TGTGCCAGCAGCCCCACGTACACAGATACGCAGTATTTT.

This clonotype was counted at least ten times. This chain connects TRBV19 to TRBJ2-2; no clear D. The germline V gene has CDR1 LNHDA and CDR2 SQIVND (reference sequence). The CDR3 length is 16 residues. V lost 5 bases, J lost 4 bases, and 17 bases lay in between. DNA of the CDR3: TGTGCCAGTAGTCGTAACCAAAAGTCCTCCACCGGGGAGCTGTTTTTT. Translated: CASSRNQKSSTGELFF.

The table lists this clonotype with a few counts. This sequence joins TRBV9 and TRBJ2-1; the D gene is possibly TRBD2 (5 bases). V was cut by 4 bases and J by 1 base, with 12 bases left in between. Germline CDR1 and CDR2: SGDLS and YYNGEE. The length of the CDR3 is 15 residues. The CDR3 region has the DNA TGTGCCAGCAGCCCAGTGGAGCGGTCCTACAATGAGCAGTTCTTC. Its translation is CASSPVERSYNEQFF.

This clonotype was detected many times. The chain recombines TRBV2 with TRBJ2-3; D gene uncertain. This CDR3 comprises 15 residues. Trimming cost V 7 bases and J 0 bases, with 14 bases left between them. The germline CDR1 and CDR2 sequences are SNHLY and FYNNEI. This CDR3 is CASTGRLLSTDTQYF. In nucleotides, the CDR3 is TGTGCCAGCACGGGCAGGCTCCTTAGCACAGATACGCAGTATTTT.